A selection of T cell receptor beta chains follows, all from one sample in a study of human T cells and chemical hapten exposure. One entry per CDR3 protein, called by TCRdb with MiXCR from the RACE reads. The sample consists of 50,000 or so distinct CDR3 sequences, 8% to 13% of them appearing once. This sample comprised whole blood, obtained in connection with sensitization to the hapten diphenylcyclopropenone (DPC). The receptors derive from a woman in her 40s with alopecia areata. Some clones in this sample may be carry-over from other donors' samples. CDR3s include the opening cysteine and the closing phenylalanine or tryptophan.

j_gene,v_gene,CDR3aa
TRBJ1-5,TRBV18,CASSPLGTGSQPQHF
TRBJ1-3,TRBV6-6,CASSYDRDHNSGNTIYF
TRBJ2-7,TRBV27,CASSLSTSGYEQYF
TRBJ1-6,TRBV10-3,CAISEGENSPLHF
TRBJ2-7,TRBV20-1,CSARDMAGYEQYF
TRBJ2-7,TRBV7-9,CASRADGGVSEQYF
TRBJ2-5,TRBV7-2,CASSLAWGYQETQYF
TRBJ1-1,TRBV27,CARQDNTEAFF
TRBJ2-2,TRBV19,CASSIGLRTGELLF
TRBJ1-1,TRBV6-5,CASNSITGEAFF
TRBJ2-1,TRBV9,CASSRKRLAGSLGNEQFF
TRBJ2-5,TRBV6-2/TRBV6-3,CASSRRQNQETQYF
TRBJ2-6,TRBV14,CASSRPGANVLTF
TRBJ2-2,TRBV7-8,CASLGGNTGELFF
TRBJ1-1,TRBV28,CASSLSTEAFF
TRBJ1-5,TRBV6-2/TRBV6-3,CASSHPRVGQPQHF
TRBJ2-6,TRBV7-9,CAGEESGANVLTF
TRBJ2-1,TRBV11-2,CASSFWSYNEQFF
TRBJ1-1,TRBV6-6,CASSPTETGRTTEAFF
TRBJ2-7,TRBV29-1,CSVAQDHSYEQYF
TRBJ2-4,TRBV7-8,CASSLWQTGGLNIQYF
TRBJ1-2,TRBV29-1,CSVESNYGYTF
TRBJ2-3,TRBV20-1,CSQPGGTDTQYF
TRBJ2-2,TRBV28,CASSHEGAGELFF
TRBJ2-7,TRBV7-6,CASSLTGTATYEQYF
TRBJ2-4,TRBV19,CASSKSVAKNIQYF
TRBJ2-5,TRBV9,CASSVGHQRETQYF
TRBJ2-2,TRBV20-1,CSATTAGRVGTGELLF
TRBJ2-7,TRBV7-8,CASSLGTSGRADLRKQYF
TRBJ2-1,TRBV5-1,CASSFGSNNEQFF
TRBJ2-7,TRBV14,CASSQVSNWDEQYF
TRBJ2-2,TRBV29-1,CSARESGELFF
TRBJ1-1,TRBV7-6,CASSLGTLNTEAFF